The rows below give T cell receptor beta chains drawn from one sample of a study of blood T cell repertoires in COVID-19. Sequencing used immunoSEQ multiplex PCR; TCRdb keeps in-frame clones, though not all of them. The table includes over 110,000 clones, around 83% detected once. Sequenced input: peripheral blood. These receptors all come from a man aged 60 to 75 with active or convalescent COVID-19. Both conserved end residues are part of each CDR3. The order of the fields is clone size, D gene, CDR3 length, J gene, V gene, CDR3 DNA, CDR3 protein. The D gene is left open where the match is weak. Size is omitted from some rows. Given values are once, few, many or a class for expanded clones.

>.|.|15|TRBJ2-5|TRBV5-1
TGCGCCAGCAGCTTGGTAGCAGGGGAAGGTGAGACCCAGTACTTC
CASSLVAGEGETQYF
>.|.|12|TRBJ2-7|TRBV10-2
TGCGCCAGCAGTGTGGCCCGAGGCGAGCAGTACTTC
CASSVARGEQYF
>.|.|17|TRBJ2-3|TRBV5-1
TGCGCCAGCAGCTTGCAGCCGGGATTTACGGCCGCAGATACGCAGTATTTT
CASSLQPGFTAADTQYF
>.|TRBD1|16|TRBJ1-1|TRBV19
TGTGCCAGTAGTTCTAGACAGGGGGCCGAGAACACTGAAGCTTTCTTT
CASSSRQGAENTEAFF
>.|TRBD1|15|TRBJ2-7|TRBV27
TGTGCCAGCAGTTTACTCGGGACAGGGATCTACGAGCAGTACTTC
CASSLLGTGIYEQYF
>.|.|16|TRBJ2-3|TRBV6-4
TGTGCCACCCGACGTTCGGGAAAGGGCAGCACAGATACGCAGTATTTT
CATRRSGKGSTDTQYF
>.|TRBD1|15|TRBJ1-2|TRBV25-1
TGTGCCAGCAGTGAAACAGGGGGTTCGAACTATGGCTACACCTTC
CASSETGGSNYGYTF
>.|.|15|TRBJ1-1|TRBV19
TGTGCCAGTAGTATAGGCCTAGGCGAGAACACTGAAGCTTTCTTT
CASSIGLGENTEAFF
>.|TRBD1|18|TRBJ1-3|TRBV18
TGTGCCAGCTCACCCTCGGACAGGGGGCGCCTCTCTGGAAACACCATATATTTT
CASSPSDRGRLSGNTIYF
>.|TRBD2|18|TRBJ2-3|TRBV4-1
TGCGCCAGCAGCCAAGAGGGACTAGCGGGATATCGCACAGATACGCAGTATTTT
CASSQEGLAGYRTDTQYF
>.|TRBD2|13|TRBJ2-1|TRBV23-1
TGCGCCAGCTTTCTAGCGGGATCGAGTGAGCAGTTCTTC
CASFLAGSSEQFF
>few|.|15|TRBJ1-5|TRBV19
TGTGCCAGTAGTATAGGTCGGTGGAGCAATCAGCCCCAGCATTTT
CASSIGRWSNQPQHF
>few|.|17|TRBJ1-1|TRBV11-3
TGTGCCAGCAGCTTCCCGACCTCGTCAGGGGTGAACACTGAAGCTTTCTTT
CASSFPTSSGVNTEAFF
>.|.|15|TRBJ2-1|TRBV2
TGTGCCAGCGGCCGTTTACAGGCGAAGGGCAATGAGCAGTTCTTC
CASGRLQAKGNEQFF
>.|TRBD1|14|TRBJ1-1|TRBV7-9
TGTGCCAGCAGCTATCACAGGGGCATCACTGAAGCTTTCTTT
CASSYHRGITEAFF
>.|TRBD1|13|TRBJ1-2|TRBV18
TGTGCCAGCTCAGAGAACAGGGGCCGGGGCTACACCTTC
CASSENRGRGYTF
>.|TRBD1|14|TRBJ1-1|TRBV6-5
TGTGCCAGCAGGGGGACAGGCAGGAACACTGAAGCTTTCTTT
CASRGTGRNTEAFF
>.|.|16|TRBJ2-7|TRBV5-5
TGTGCCAGCAGCCCGGTTGTCGGACATAGCTCCTACGAGCAGTACTTC
CASSPVVGHSSYEQYF
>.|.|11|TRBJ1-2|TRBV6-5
TGTGCCAGCAGTTCCCTCTATGGCTACACCTTC
CASSSLYGYTF
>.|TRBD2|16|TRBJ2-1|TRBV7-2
TGTGCCAGCAGCTTAGGGGCCCAGCGGGAGGTGTATGAGCAGTTCTTC
CASSLGAQREVYEQFF
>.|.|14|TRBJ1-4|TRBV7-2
TGTGCCAGCAGCTTTTTCGGAACTAATGAAAAACTGTTTTTT
CASSFFGTNEKLFF
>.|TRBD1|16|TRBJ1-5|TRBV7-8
TGTGCCAGCAGCCGGGAAGGGGACAGGCCGGGTCAGCCCCAGCATTTT
CASSREGDRPGQPQHF
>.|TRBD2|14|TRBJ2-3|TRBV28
TGTGCCAGCAGCCGGGGGGGGAACACAGATACGCAGTATTTT
CASSRGGNTDTQYF
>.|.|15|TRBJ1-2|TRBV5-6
TGTGCCAGCAGCTTGGCCGGACACTCTAACTATGGCTACACCTTC
CASSLAGHSNYGYTF
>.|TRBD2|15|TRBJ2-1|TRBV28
TGTGCCAGCAGTTTTTCGACTAGCGGGAGAATTGAGCAGTTCTTC
CASSFSTSGRIEQFF
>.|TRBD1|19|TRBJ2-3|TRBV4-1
TGCGCCAGCAGCCAACGAGCAATTCGGACAGGGACGGAGGCAGATACGCAGTATTTT
CASSQRAIRTGTEADTQYF